A selection of T cell receptor beta chains follows, all from one sample in a study of T-cell memory formation after mild COVID-19. TCRdb re-called the 5' RACE reads through MiXCR, storing one row per CDR3 protein. The repertoire holds a few hundred thousand distinct CDR3 sequences, with 20% as singletons. The sample consisted of PBMCs or a T cell subset sorted from them (not recorded which). The receptors originated from a man in his late teens or twenties who had mild COVID-19 (a few samples of this study predate the infection). Cell type and time point are not known. Each CDR3 is given without its conserved first and last residue.

V	J	CDR3
TRBV7-2	TRBJ2-1	ASSPDSGGISYNEQF
TRBV25-1	TRBJ2-3	ASSESVPADTQY
TRBV28	TRBJ1-2	ASSRQSYGYT
TRBV20-1	TRBJ2-5	SAANRGLEETQY
TRBV11-2	TRBJ2-6	ASSLPTGANVLT
TRBV7-9	TRBJ2-2	ASSAQYTGELF
TRBV7-9	TRBJ1-5	ASSPYGQPQH
TRBV6-5	TRBJ2-5	ASSYRLPGQGQETQY
TRBV4-2	TRBJ2-3	ASSQYVAGGLTDTQY
TRBV6-5	TRBJ2-1	ASSYRTGANEQF
TRBV7-2	TRBJ2-2	ASSLTHTTNTGELF
TRBV7-2	TRBJ2-5	ASSWERVGKY
TRBV4-3	TRBJ2-7	ASSQAVRGGPPYEQY
TRBV20-1	TRBJ2-1	SAPGRLAGGYNEQF
TRBV2	TRBJ2-3	ASSERERGSTDTQY
TRBV7-9	TRBJ1-4	ASSLGQVSEKLF
TRBV7-2	TRBJ2-3	ATADFPGQGTDTQY
TRBV19	TRBJ2-3	ASSPAGGTQY
TRBV6-2/TRBV6-3	TRBJ2-1	ASVQDTYNEQF
TRBV5-1	TRBJ2-2	ASSLDPGLAGELF
TRBV25-1	TRBJ2-1	ASSELGTVSEQF
TRBV7-2	TRBJ2-7	ASSLSGTGIPYEQY
TRBV10-2	TRBJ2-3	ASKGRSTDTQY
TRBV6-2/TRBV6-3	TRBJ2-6	ASGDRLSGANVLT
TRBV11-2	TRBJ1-1	ASSLDPSDTEAF
TRBV7-9	TRBJ1-3	ASSPGTGNTIY
TRBV6-2/TRBV6-3	TRBJ1-4	ASSSRAGSNEKLF
TRBV6-5	TRBJ1-2	ASSAGQGRYLYYGYT
TRBV4-1	TRBJ2-1	ASSQEAANNEQF
TRBV20-1	TRBJ1-5	SARDRVRPFMEPQH
TRBV30	TRBJ2-7	AWEDRSSYEQY
TRBV13	TRBJ1-1	ASSAAMGGRGRTEAF